The next 23 T cell receptor beta chains were all read from a single sample in a study of control samples from healthy donors and cancer patients. Clones were read by immunoSEQ multiplex PCR, and TCRdb kept only the in-frame ones, dropping some. This table has tens of thousands of clones, about 87% appearing once. The sample comprised blood. These receptors came from a woman aged 70-85 years in good health.

The chain uses TRBV3-1 (or the pseudogene TRBV3-2) and TRBJ1-2, with unresolved D. The germline V and J ends were trimmed by 2 bases and 2 bases, with 9 bases remaining between them. The length of the CDR3 is 14 residues. Germline CDR1 reads LGHDT; CDR2 reads YNNKEL (reference sequence). The CDR3, as DNA: TGTGCCAGCAGCCAAAAACCGGGAAACTATGGCTACACCTTC. Its protein product is CASSQKPGNYGYTF.

This chain joins TRBV7-2 and TRBJ1-1; 7 bases are a match to TRBD1. Germline V gene lookup returns CDR1 SGHTA and CDR2 FQGNSA. After removal of 5 bases from V and 0 bases from J, the junction contained 6 bases not matched to a gene. The CDR3 length is 15 residues. CDR3 amino acids: CASSTRQGMNTEAFF. The CDR3 coding sequence is TGTGCCAGCAGCACCAGACAGGGAATGAACACTGAAGCTTTCTTT.

The V call is TRBV5-1, the J call TRBJ2-5; D gene ambiguous. Germline CDR1 SGHRS, CDR2 YFSETQ. CDR3 length: 13 residues. The V and J ends lost 3 bases and 1 base respectively, with 7 bases between them. The CDR3 nucleotides are TGCGCCAGCAGCTATGGGATCCAAGAGACCCAGTACTTC. Protein product: CASSYGIQETQYF.

The chain combines TRBV6-1 with TRBJ1-6, with D unresolved. The V end was cut by 3 bases, the J end by 4 bases, with 10 bases between. CDR1 is MNHNS and CDR2 is SASEGT in the germline V gene. This CDR3 has 15 residues. The CDR3 sequence: CASSDSALYNSPLHF. CDR3 DNA sequence: TGTGCCAGCAGTGATTCTGCACTTTATAATTCACCCCTCCACTTT.

This chain links TRBV10-3 with TRBJ1-2; D is undetermined. This CDR3 has 13 amino acids. The germline V gene encodes CDR1 ENHRY and CDR2 SYGVKD. V lost 6 bases and J 7 bases, leaving 15 bases between the germline ends. CDR3 residues: CAISLSEGAGYTF. Written as DNA, the CDR3 is TGTGCCATCAGCCTATCGGAAGGTGCTGGCTACACCTTC.

J is TRBJ2-1 and V is TRBV2; D remains unclear. Germline V CDR1 and CDR2: SNHLY, FYNNEI. Deletions cut 4 bases from V and 4 bases from J, with 2 bases between. The CDR3 spans 11 residues. As DNA, the CDR3 is TGTGCCAGCAGTGGGTACAATGAGCAGTTCTTC. The encoded protein is CASSGYNEQFF.

This chain connects TRBV11-2 to TRBJ2-3; 12 bases line up with TRBD2. CDR1 and CDR2 (germline): SGHAT, FQNNGV. J gave up 8 bases and V 6 bases, and 9 bases lay outside the gene matches. This CDR3 has 15 amino acids. This CDR3 is CASSGLAGPRGTQYF. CDR3 coding DNA: TGTGCCAGCAGTGGACTAGCGGGGCCTCGAGGTACGCAGTATTTT.

The rearrangement links TRBV4-1 to TRBJ1-6; D gene ambiguous. The CDR3 contains 15 residues. Trimming removed 1 base from V and 0 bases from J, with 4 bases in between. The germline CDR1 and CDR2 sequences are MGHRA and YSYEKL. CDR3 loop: CASSQGGSYNSPLHF. Here the CDR3 DNA reads TGCGCCAGCAGCCAAGGGGGCTCCTATAATTCACCCCTCCACTTT.

V is TRBV18 and J is TRBJ2-7; D is perhaps TRBD1 (6 bases). The CDR3 spans 14 residues. The ends were cut back, 5 bases at V and 6 bases at J, with 17 bases in the middle. CDR1 is KGHSH and CDR2 is LQKENI in the germline V gene. The CDR3 nucleotides are TGTGCCAGCTCAGAGGACAGAGTAATCAGCGAGCAGTACTTC. Its protein is CASSEDRVISEQYF.

The chain recombines TRBV28 with TRBJ2-2; D could derive from TRBD1 or TRBD2 (6 bases each). The CDR3 is made up of 14 amino acids. The V gene's germline CDR1 is MDHEN and CDR2 SYDVKM. The V end was cut by 7 bases, the J end by 0 bases, with 9 bases between. DNA for the CDR3: TGTGCCAGCAACGGGGGCGCGAACACCGGGGAGCTGTTTTTT. Protein product: CASNGGANTGELFF.

This chain links TRBV6-5 with TRBJ2-7; TRBD1 might be the D (5 bases). This CDR3 contains 14 residues. The V and J ends lost 4 bases and 4 bases respectively, with 14 bases between them. Germline V gene data show CDR1 as MNHEY and CDR2 as SVGAGI. The CDR3 loop is CASSSRQGEYEQYF. The CDR3 region has the DNA TGTGCCAGCAGTTCCCGCCAGGGTGAATACGAGCAGTACTTC.

The chain employs TRBV2 and TRBJ1-1; no reliable D call. The length of the CDR3 is 14 residues. Germline V gives CDR1 SNHLY, CDR2 FYNNEI. The V end lost 2 bases, the J end lost 0 bases, and 7 bases lay between the germline ends. This chain's CDR3 is CASSERGLNTEAFF. The DNA for the CDR3 is TGTGCCAGCAGTGAAAGAGGTCTGAACACTGAAGCTTTCTTT.

J is TRBJ2-5 and V is TRBV11-2; a possible D gene is TRBD1 (6 bases). Deletions cut 5 bases from V and 7 bases from J, with 20 bases between. The CDR3 length is 15 residues. CDR1 SGHAT and CDR2 FQNNGV come from the germline V gene. The CDR3 DNA is TGTGCCAGCAGCCTCCCAGGGGCCCCCCCCGGGACCCAGTACTTC. The encoded protein is CASSLPGAPPGTQYF.

This chain joins TRBV5-4 and TRBJ1-2, with 9 bases matching TRBD1. The germline V gene encodes CDR1 SGHNT and CDR2 YYREEE (reference sequence). V lost 3 bases to trimming and J lost 6 bases; unmatched junction nucleotides: 9. This CDR3 contains 15 residues. The CDR3: CASSSPHGTGNGYTF. The CDR3 coding sequence is TGTGCCAGCAGCTCCCCCCACGGGACAGGGAATGGCTACACCTTC.

The gene calls are TRBV7-8 and TRBJ1-2; the match to TRBD1 covers 9 bases. Germline V lookup: CDR1 SGHVS, CDR2 FQNEAQ. The CDR3 is 15 amino acids. Unmatched junction bases numbered 10, after V lost 4 bases and J lost 7 bases. The CDR3 DNA reads TGTGCCAGCAGCTCGATAAAACAGGGGGCTGGTGGCTACACCTTC. Translating gives CASSSIKQGAGGYTF.

This chain uses TRBV6-5 with TRBJ1-2; TRBD1 aligns across 9 bases. V was pared by 11 bases and J by 2 bases, with 6 bases of the junction left unmatched. CDR1 and CDR2 from the germline V gene are MNHEY and SVGAGI. The CDR3 is made up of 13 amino acids. This CDR3 reads CAGRDRENYGYTF. CDR3 nucleotides: TGTGCCGGTAGGGACAGGGAGAACTATGGCTACACCTTC.

V usage is TRBV6-4 and J usage is TRBJ2-1, with 9 positions matching TRBD2. Germline CDR1 and CDR2: MRHNA and SNTAGT. The CDR3 is 15 residues long. V lost 3 bases and J lost 3; bases outside the gene matches: 3. The CDR3 DNA follows: TGTGCCAGCAGTGATACTAGCGGGCACTACAATGAGCAGTTCTTC. Its translation is CASSDTSGHYNEQFF.

DNA of the CDR3: TGCGCCAGCAGCTTGAACCAGCCAGATACGCAGTATTTT. Protein product: CASSLNQPDTQYF. The chain combines TRBV5-1 with TRBJ2-3; D remains ambiguous. V was clipped by 1 base and J by 4 bases, with 7 bases between them. Germline CDR1 SGHRS, CDR2 YFSETQ. This CDR3 region has 13 residues.

The gene calls are TRBV4-1 and TRBJ2-1; a possible D gene is TRBD2 (6 bases). Germline assignment: CDR1 MGHRA and CDR2 YSYEKL. V was cut by 3 bases and J by 1 base, with 10 bases left in between. The CDR3 is 15 amino acids. In DNA, the CDR3 is TGCGCCAGCAGCCAGACGGGGACTTCCTACAATGAGCAGTTCTTC. The encoded protein is CASSQTGTSYNEQFF.

This chain uses TRBV19 with TRBJ1-2; no clear D gene. The CDR3 is 13 amino acids. CDR1 and CDR2 (germline): LNHDA, SQIVND (reference sequence). V lost 3 bases, J lost 4 bases, and 9 bases lay in between. CDR3 DNA: TGTGCCAGTAGTATTAATCAAATCTATGGCTACACCTTC. It translates to CASSINQIYGYTF.

In this sample, this clone turned up once. The chain combines TRBV3-1 (or the pseudogene TRBV3-2) with TRBJ1-1; D unresolved. The CDR3 spans 15 residues. Germline V gene data show CDR1 as LGHDT and CDR2 as YNNKEL (reference sequence). V lost 0 bases, J lost 0 bases, and 8 bases lay in between. For the CDR3, the DNA is TGTGCCAGCAGCCAAGACGTCAGCATGAACACTGAAGCTTTCTTT. Translated, it gives CASSQDVSMNTEAFF.

In this sample, this clone turned up a few times. The chain joins TRBV19 to TRBJ2-2; D call uncertain. Deletions cut 7 bases from V and 1 base from J, with 10 bases between. This CDR3 contains 14 residues. Germline-derived CDR1 and CDR2 are LNHDA and SQIVND (reference sequence). CDR3 region: CASIGHLNTGELFF. Written as DNA, the CDR3 is TGTGCCAGTATAGGCCACCTGAACACCGGGGAGCTGTTTTTT.

The chain is built from TRBV7-6 and TRBJ2-7; D is possibly TRBD1 or TRBD2 (5 bases each). V dropped 5 bases and J dropped 2 bases, with 16 bases sitting between them. Per the germline V gene, CDR1 is SGHVS and CDR2 is FNYEAQ. This CDR3 has 15 amino acids. Here the CDR3 reads CASSLSRDGPYEQYF. The DNA of the CDR3 is TGTGCCAGCAGCCTTAGCCGGGACGGACCCTACGAGCAGTACTTC.